The 26 T cell receptor beta chains given below trace back to one sample, sequenced in a study of T cells in Graves' hyperthyroidism and ophthalmopathy (dated by TCRdb to between 2018 and 2021). Receptors were amplified or captured by multiplex PCR. Sequenced on an Illumina HiSeq 2000. Amplification of TCR beta CDR3 regions was carried out from RNA transcripts. A first-round RT-PCR of the TCR CDR3 used the HTBI primer set with the Qiagen OneStep RT-PCR kit. The raw public reads went through TCRdb reprocessing: fastp at Q25, MiXCR clone calling, in-frame beta chains kept. A single entry per CDR3 protein holds the most common genes and DNA from its merged rows. The sample has some 550,000 distinct CDR3 sequences on record, around 20% of them singletons. More than 25% of the sample goes to the ten largest clones. Sequenced input: blood. The receptors here all came from a man younger than 30 with Graves' hyperthyroidism.

The gene calls are TRBV20-1 and TRBJ2-2, with 8 bases lining up with TRBD2. This CDR3 has 16 residues. The ends lost 6 bases at V and 2 bases at J; junction bases unmatched: 11. Germline loops: CDR1 DFQATT, CDR2 SNEGSKA (reference sequence). The CDR3 region has the DNA TGCAGTGCGCCCACGCGGGGGGTCTCAAACACCGGGGAGCTGTTTTTT. Its translation is CSAPTRGVSNTGELFF.

CDR3 amino acids: CASSRTRQGNYEQYF. The CDR3 nucleotides read TGTGCCAGCAGTCGAACCAGACAGGGGAACTACGAGCAGTACTTC. J is TRBJ2-7 and V is TRBV6-1, with 8 positions matching TRBD1. CDR1 is MNHNS and CDR2 is SASEGT in the germline V gene. The CDR3 runs to 15 residues. The J segment lost 3 bases and the V segment lost 5 bases, leaving 9 bases of the junction unmatched.

This clonotype was recorded at least ten times. The rearrangement uses TRBV27 and TRBJ2-7; 7 nucleotides line up with TRBD2. The CDR3 totals 13 residues. V was clipped by 5 bases and J by 3 bases; unmatched bases: 4. The germline V gene has CDR1 MNHEY and CDR2 SMNVEV (reference sequence). CDR3 sequence (DNA): TGTGCCAGCAGTCACGGGGGGAACTACGAGCAGTACTTC. Translation: CASSHGGNYEQYF.

Ten or more counts support this clonotype. The genes are TRBV6-2 or TRBV6-3 and TRBJ2-4; D is undetermined. Trimming left V 0 bases short and J 0 bases short, with 12 bases between. The CDR3 runs to 17 residues. Germline assignment: CDR1 MNHEY and CDR2 SVGEGT. CDR3 protein: CASSYSLTHGAKNIQYF. The DNA of the CDR3 is TGTGCCAGCAGTTACTCGTTGACTCACGGAGCCAAAAACATTCAGTACTTC.

This clonotype was counted between two and nine times. The gene calls are TRBV3-1 and TRBJ2-1; 11 positions match TRBD2. Germline values: CDR1 LGHDT, CDR2 YNNKEL (reference sequence). The CDR3 has 15 amino acids. V trimming: 1 base; J trimming: 7 bases; junction bases outside the gene matches: 3. CDR3 sequence: CASSQAGLAVNEQFF. Here the CDR3 DNA reads TGTGCCAGCAGCCAAGCGGGACTAGCGGTAAATGAGCAGTTCTTC.

In this sample, this clonotype turned up many times. The junction differs from germline at one of its ends, possibly a read error. The chain employs TRBV18 and TRBJ2-7, with D unclear. Germline lookup yields CDR1 KGHSH and CDR2 LQKENI. The CDR3 extends over 13 amino acids. Written as DNA, the CDR3 is TGCGCCAGCAGCCCGCCGTCCTCCTACGAGCAGTACTTC. Amino acid sequence: CASSPPSSYEQYF.

The rearrangement links TRBV11-2 to TRBJ1-2; D might be TRBD1 (5 bases). Germline loops: CDR1 SGHAT, CDR2 FQNNGV. Trimming took 0 bases from V and 8 from J, leaving 19 bases between them. This CDR3 has 16 amino acids. The CDR3 bases are TGTGCCAGCAGCTTAGATGGGGCCCCACAGCCGCGAGGCTACACCTTC. Translating it yields CASSLDGAPQPRGYTF.

The gene calls are TRBV27 and TRBJ2-7; either TRBD1 or TRBD2 may fit D (6 bases each). CDR3 length: 14 amino acids. Trimming cost V 3 bases and J 3 bases, with 12 bases left between them. Germline lookup yields CDR1 MNHEY and CDR2 SMNVEV (reference sequence). CDR3 DNA: TGTGCCAGCAGTTTCGAGGGGGGCTACTACGAGCAGTACTTC. Protein sequence: CASSFEGGYYEQYF.

The rearrangement joins TRBV19 to TRBJ2-2, with TRBD2 matching 11 bases. This CDR3 comprises 17 residues. The trim removed 5 bases at V and 3 bases at J, leaving 8 bases unmatched. Germline loops: CDR1 LNHDA, CDR2 SQIVND (reference sequence). CDR3 nucleotides: TGTGCCAGTAGTCGACTAGCGGGGAAGTCTGACACCGGGGAGCTGTTTTTT. Protein product: CASSRLAGKSDTGELFF.

This clonotype occurred many times. V and J are TRBV7-8 and TRBJ1-3; TRBD1 is a possible D gene (6 bases). This CDR3 contains 17 residues. V was trimmed by 1 base and J by 4 bases, leaving 17 bases between them. Germline V gene lookup returns CDR1 SGHVS and CDR2 FQNEAQ. The CDR3 sequence is CASSLERGGKAGNTIYF. The CDR3 DNA reads as TGTGCCAGCAGCTTAGAGCGAGGGGGGAAAGCAGGAAACACCATATATTTT.

The rearrangement joins TRBV6-5 to TRBJ2-7, with no clear D. The germline V gene has CDR1 MNHEY and CDR2 SVGAGI. Trimming stripped 2 bases from V and 5 bases from J, with 10 bases between. This CDR3 has 13 amino acids. The chain's CDR3 is CASSYDRVDEQYF. In nucleotides, the CDR3 is TGTGCCAGCAGTTACGATAGGGTAGACGAGCAGTACTTC.

This clonotype is a singleton in its sample. A much larger clone lies a single base off, so this may be a read error. This chain joins TRBV5-1 and TRBJ2-7; D not certain. The germline V gene encodes CDR1 SGHRS and CDR2 YFSETQ. The CDR3 is 16 residues long. CDR3 protein: CASSLEPGLLTYEQHF. CDR3 nucleotides: TGCGCCAGCAGCTTGGAGCCAGGATTACTTACCTACGAGCAGCACTTC.

In this sample, this clonotype turned up many times. CDR3 sequence (DNA): TGTGCCAGCAGTTTAAGGACAGGGTCTGTAGAGACCCAGTACTTC. It codes for CASSLRTGSVETQYF. The gene calls are TRBV12-3 or TRBV12-4 and TRBJ2-5, with TRBD1 identical over 8 bases. The CDR3 loop spans 15 amino acids. With V trimmed by 2 bases and J by 4 bases, 6 bases remained unmatched.

The chain recombines TRBV28 with TRBJ2-7; TRBD1 agrees at 7 bases. There are 15 residues in the CDR3. J was trimmed by 0 bases and V by 3 bases; bases with no gene match: 5. Germline V gene lookup returns CDR1 MDHEN and CDR2 SYDVKM. DNA for the CDR3: TGTGCCAGCAGTTTTAGGGACAGAATCTCCTACGAGCAGTACTTC. This sequence encodes CASSFRDRISYEQYF.

This clonotype appeared a few times. The chain links TRBV19 to TRBJ2-7; D not certain. The germline V gene has CDR1 LNHDA and CDR2 SQIVND (reference sequence). V was trimmed by 4 bases and J by 5 bases, leaving 9 bases between them. This CDR3 is 12 amino acids long. DNA for the CDR3: TGTGCCAGTAGTAGCAGTCGGAACGAGCAGTACTTC. Translated, it gives CASSSSRNEQYF.

This clonotype was picked up many times. The chain employs TRBV27 and TRBJ2-2, with TRBD1 matching 7 bases. V gave up 2 bases and J gave up 2 bases; unmatched junction bases: 5. The CDR3 loop spans 16 amino acids. The germline CDR1 and CDR2 sequences are MNHEY and SMNVEV (reference sequence). CDR3 in DNA: TGTGCCAGCAGTTTAAGGGGGACAGCTAACACCGGGGAGCTGTTTTTT. This translates into CASSLRGTANTGELFF.

This chain joins TRBV12-3 or TRBV12-4 and TRBJ2-7; D remains unclear. The CDR3 covers 15 residues. V shed 3 bases and J shed 2 bases, with 14 bases lying between them. CDR3 bases: TGTGCCAGCAGTTTTGGTCAAGTCCCCCCCTACGAGCAGTACTTC. Encoded protein: CASSFGQVPPYEQYF.

The table lists this clonotype with a few counts. The chain couples TRBV3-1 to TRBJ2-7; perhaps TRBD2 as D (6 bases). V lost 1 base and J lost 3, with 13 bases in between. Germline V gene sequence: CDR1 LGHDT, CDR2 YNNKEL (reference sequence). The CDR3 is 15 amino acids. CDR3 sequence (DNA): TGTGCCAGCAGCCAAGGCCTAGCGCAGATCTACGAGCAGTACTTC. It yields the protein CASSQGLAQIYEQYF.

This clonotype was seen a handful of times. The chain combines TRBV12-3 or TRBV12-4 with TRBJ2-2, with D uncertain. V was pared by 5 bases and J by 4 bases, with 14 bases between. This CDR3 spans 15 amino acids. The CDR3 here is CASSMGSRGTGELFF. Here the CDR3 DNA reads TGTGCCAGCAGTATGGGAAGTCGTGGCACCGGGGAGCTGTTTTTT.

V and J are TRBV20-1 and TRBJ2-5; 11 nucleotides line up with TRBD2. Trimming took 6 bases from V and 2 from J; bases not matched to a gene: 8. This CDR3 comprises 15 residues. Germline CDR1 and CDR2: DFQATT and SNEGSKA (reference sequence). CDR3 coding DNA: TGCAGTGCGAGTGGGACTAGCGGATTACAAGAGACCCAGTACTTC. Translation gives CSASGTSGLQETQYF.

This clonotype has a count of ten or more. This rearrangement joins TRBV27 to TRBJ2-7, with D uncertain. Trimming took off 2 bases at V and 2 bases at J, with 7 bases between the two ends. There are 13 residues in the CDR3. CDR1 is MNHEY, CDR2 SMNVEV, per germline (reference sequence). The CDR3 region is CASSLTAAYEQYF. CDR3 nucleotide sequence: TGTGCCAGCAGTTTAACAGCCGCCTACGAGCAGTACTTC.

This clonotype has a count of ten or more. The chain employs TRBV28 and TRBJ1-2; 9 bases align to TRBD1. CDR1 is MDHEN and CDR2 is SYDVKM in the germline V gene. CDR3 length equals 15 residues. The J segment lost 4 bases and the V segment lost 9 bases, leaving 12 bases of the junction unmatched. The CDR3 DNA reads as TGTGCCAGTTTACGACGACAGGGGGGGTCCTATGGCTACACCTTC. Protein product: CASLRRQGGSYGYTF.

This clonotype was counted at least ten times. The chain couples TRBV9 to TRBJ1-1; D not resolved. V dropped 5 bases and J dropped 1 base, with 12 bases sitting between them. The CDR3 is 14 amino acids. Per germline, CDR1 SGDLS and CDR2 YYNGEE. The CDR3 nucleotides are TGTGCCAGCAGGTTTATGAGAACGAACACTGAAGCTTTCTTT. This sequence encodes CASRFMRTNTEAFF. The whole variable domain, filled in from reference TRBV9 and TRBJ1-1, reads DSGVTQTPKHLITATGQRVTLRCSPRSGDLSVYWYQQSLDQGLQFLIQYYNGEERAKGNILERFSAQQFPDLHSELNLSSLELGDSALYFCASRFMRTNTEAFFGQGTRLTVV.

This clonotype was detected only once. At one boundary the junction diverges from the germline segment, which might be a read error. The chain links TRBV7-3 to TRBJ1-1; the D is unclear. Germline values: CDR1 SGHTA, CDR2 FQGTGA. The CDR3 totals 14 residues. CDR3: CASSFGGEYTGAFF. CDR3 DNA: TGTGCCAGCAGCTTCGGAGGAGAATACACTGGAGCTTTCTTT.

The sample holds many counts of this clonotype. The chain joins TRBV6-1 to TRBJ2-2, with 13 bases identical to TRBD2. This CDR3 comprises 17 residues. Germline V CDR1 and CDR2: MNHNS, SASEGT. Trimming took 5 bases from V and 0 from J; bases not matched to a gene: 3. The CDR3 spells CASSPTSGGANTGELFF. Here the CDR3 DNA reads TGTGCCAGCAGTCCCACTAGCGGGGGGGCGAACACCGGGGAGCTGTTTTTT.

This clonotype has ten or more counts. The chain is built from TRBV9 and TRBJ2-7, with 10 bases lining up with TRBD1. After removal of 0 bases from V and 3 bases from J, the junction contained 6 bases not matched to a gene. Germline V gene data show CDR1 as SGDLS and CDR2 as YYNGEE. The CDR3 spans 16 residues. The CDR3 loop is CASSVDPWTGGYEQYF. CDR3 nucleotides: TGTGCCAGCAGCGTAGACCCCTGGACAGGGGGCTACGAGCAGTACTTC.